This T cell receptor beta chain was obtained from a study of T cell repertoires in cytomegalovirus infection. MiXCR, applied by TCRdb to the reads, yields one record per CDR3 protein. In the table there are under 150,000 distinct CDR3 sequences, approximately 9.2% of which are singletons. The CDR3 spans 16 residues. CDR1 is DFQATT, CDR2 SNEGSKA, per germline (reference sequence). V was clipped by 0 bases and J by 3 bases, with 14 bases between them. This chain connects TRBV20-1 to TRBJ2-2; no reliable D call. The sequencing input was PBMCs. The sequence was obtained from a human donor in good health (CMV status not recorded). Some clones in this sample may be carry-over from other donors' samples. The CDR3 spells CSARDGPAVYTGELFF. The CDR3 bases are TGCAGTGCTAGAGATGGCCCCGCGGTGTACACCGGGGAGCTGTTTTTT.